Below, 17 T cell receptor beta chains from the same sample are listed, as sequenced in a study of beta chain features in type 1 diabetes. The authors reverse transcribed all of the isolated RNA, so sequencing captured expressed TCRB transcripts. Sequencing used immunoSEQ multiplex PCR; TCRdb keeps in-frame clones, though not all of them. The table includes 450,000 to 550,000 clones, approximately 30% detected once. The sequenced sample consisted of naive CD4+ T cells from blood. The receptors were sampled from a man aged 18 to 30 in good health.

The chain has TRBV5-1 and TRBJ2-1, with 7 bases matching TRBD2. Looked up from germline, CDR1 is SGHRS and CDR2 is YFSETQ. The J segment lost 2 bases and the V segment lost 4 bases, leaving 6 bases of the junction unmatched. The CDR3 length is 15 residues. The CDR3 DNA is TGCGCCAGCAGCCCACTCGGGACTACCTACAATGAGCAGTTCTTC. This encodes CASSPLGTTYNEQFF.

This chain links TRBV30 with TRBJ1-5; 8 positions match TRBD1. Germline V gene sequence: CDR1 GTSNPN, CDR2 SVGIG (reference sequence). The CDR3 length is 15 residues. After removal of 2 bases from V and 4 bases from J, the junction contained 7 bases not matched to a gene. The CDR3 is CAWSSTGVGNQPQHF. As DNA, the CDR3 is TGTGCCTGGAGTTCGACAGGGGTTGGTAATCAGCCCCAGCATTTT.

A few counts support this clone. J is TRBJ2-5 and V is TRBV29-1, with TRBD1 identical over 9 bases. Looked up from germline, CDR1 is SQVTM and CDR2 is ANQGSEA. The CDR3 is 15 residues long. V dropped 7 bases and J dropped 6; count of bases not matched to a gene: 15. CDR3 protein: CSATFGTGRSKTQYF. CDR3 DNA: TGCAGCGCCACCTTCGGGACAGGGAGGTCCAAGACCCAGTACTTC.

The sample holds a few counts of this clone. The chain joins TRBV7-9 to TRBJ1-1; D is ambiguous. Germline V gene sequence: CDR1 SEHNR, CDR2 FQNEAQ (reference sequence). CDR3 size: 11 residues. The germline V and J ends were trimmed by 3 bases and 3 bases, with 2 bases remaining between them. The CDR3 sequence: CASSLYTEAFF. The CDR3 nucleotides are TGTGCCAGCAGCTTGTACACTGAAGCTTTCTTT. The whole variable domain, remainder taken from reference TRBV7-9 and TRBJ1-1, is DTGVSQNPRHKITKRGQNVTFRCDPISEHNRLYWYRQTLGQGPEFLTYFQNEAQLEKSRLLSDRFSAERPKGSFSTLEIQRTEQGDSAMYLCASSLYTEAFFGQGTRLTVV.

The chain joins TRBV4-1 to TRBJ2-3; no firm D call. CDR3 length equals 18 residues. V dropped 0 bases and J dropped 0 bases, with 16 bases sitting between them. CDR1 is MGHRA, CDR2 YSYEKL, per germline. Written as DNA, the CDR3 is TGCGCCAGCAGCCAAGAAGGTCCCCAGTTCACTAGCACAGATACGCAGTATTTT. Protein sequence: CASSQEGPQFTSTDTQYF.

The chain carries TRBV7-9 and TRBJ1-2, with 7 bases matching TRBD1. The V gene end was trimmed by 1 base and the J gene end by 2 bases; junction bases not matched to a gene: 4. The germline V gene has CDR1 SEHNR and CDR2 FQNEAQ (reference sequence). This CDR3 region has 15 residues. The CDR3 here is CASSLGQGTNYGYTF. The CDR3 nucleotides read TGTGCCAGCAGCTTAGGACAGGGTACAAACTATGGCTACACCTTC.

Turning to this clone: Germline and junction disagree at one end, which may indicate a read error. The gene calls are TRBV4-3 and TRBJ2-3, with a tentative D call TRBD2 (6 bases). Germline V CDR1 and CDR2: LGHNA, YSLEER. The CDR3 consists of 19 residues. The CDR3 DNA sequence: TGCTCCAGCAGCCAAGACTACCGGGGGAAGTCCGGAATCGCAGATACGCAGTATTTT. Its protein is CSSSQDYRGKSGIADTQYF.

The V gene is TRBV2, the J gene TRBJ2-7, with D maybe TRBD2 (5 bases). V lost 4 bases and J 7 bases, leaving 14 bases between the germline ends. CDR3 length: 13 amino acids. Germline-derived CDR1 and CDR2 are SNHLY and FYNNEI. The chain's CDR3 is CASSGEGTGEQYF. As DNA, the CDR3 is TGTGCCAGCAGTGGAGAGGGTACGGGGGAGCAGTACTTC. The whole variable domain, remainder taken from reference TRBV2 and TRBJ2-7, is EPEVTQTPSHQVTQMGQEVILRCVPISNHLYFYWYRQILGQKVEFLVSFYNNEISEKSEIFDDQFSVERPDGSNFTLKIRSTKLEDSAMYFCASSGEGTGEQYFGPGTRLTVT.

The J gene is TRBJ2-7, the V gene TRBV7-9; 13 positions agree with TRBD2. From germline, CDR1 is SEHNR and CDR2 FQNEAQ (reference sequence). The CDR3 extends over 17 amino acids. V was clipped by 4 bases and J by 0 bases; unmatched bases: 6. CDR3 DNA sequence: TGTGCCAGCAGCTCTAGACTAGCGGGAGGTCTCTCCTACGAGCAGTACTTC. Amino acid sequence: CASSSRLAGGLSYEQYF. Looking up the rest from reference TRBV7-9 and TRBJ2-7 gives the full variable domain: DTGVSQNPRHKITKRGQNVTFRCDPISEHNRLYWYRQTLGQGPEFLTYFQNEAQLEKSRLLSDRFSAERPKGSFSTLEIQRTEQGDSAMYLCASSSRLAGGLSYEQYFGPGTRLTVT.

V and J are TRBV29-1 and TRBJ2-2; 9 nucleotides agree with TRBD2. Germline assignment: CDR1 SQVTM and CDR2 ANQGSEA. The CDR3 contains 16 residues. The J segment lost 5 bases and the V segment lost 5 bases, leaving 12 bases of the junction unmatched. CDR3 sequence: CSVRDSGGLGTGELFF. In DNA form, the CDR3 reads TGCAGCGTTCGAGATAGCGGGGGACTGGGTACCGGGGAGCTGTTTTTT.

The V call is TRBV7-9, the J call TRBJ2-1; 8 bases map to TRBD2. The CDR3 has 16 amino acids. Trimming removed 8 bases from V and 9 bases from J; junction bases left unmatched: 18. Germline V gives CDR1 SEHNR, CDR2 FQNEAQ (reference sequence). CDR3 residues: CASGNTGRTSLGEQFF. For the CDR3, the DNA is TGTGCCAGCGGCAATACAGGCCGGACTAGCTTAGGTGAGCAGTTCTTC.

The chain employs TRBV29-1 and TRBJ2-6; D is unresolved. Trimming removed 2 bases from V and 1 base from J, with 12 bases in between. Germline CDR1 is SQVTM and CDR2 is ANQGSEA. CDR3 length: 16 amino acids. CDR3 coding DNA: TGCAGCGTTGAAACCTCCCCAGTGTCTGGGGCCAACGTCCTGACTTTC. Translating gives CSVETSPVSGANVLTF.

J is TRBJ1-1 and V is TRBV7-9; D might be TRBD1 (6 bases). Germline V gene data show CDR1 as SEHNR and CDR2 as FQNEAQ (reference sequence). The CDR3 contains 15 residues. Trimming left V 4 bases short and J 5 bases short, with 17 bases between. CDR3 sequence reads: CASSSAGGLKTEAFF. The CDR3 DNA follows: TGTGCCAGCAGCTCCGCCGGGGGGCTAAAGACTGAAGCTTTCTTT.

CDR3 region: CACRGTVDSYEQYF. The CDR3 DNA is TGTGCCTGTAGGGGGACAGTGGACTCCTACGAGCAGTACTTC. The chain links TRBV6-6 to TRBJ2-7, with 7 positions matching TRBD1. V lost 11 bases and J lost 0; bases outside the gene matches: 10. The CDR3 contains 14 residues. Germline V gene sequence: CDR1 MNHNY, CDR2 SVGAGI (reference sequence).

V and J are TRBV7-6 and TRBJ2-5, with TRBD1 matching 9 bases. Germline V gives CDR1 SGHVS, CDR2 FNYEAQ. This CDR3 has 15 residues. V gave up 5 bases and J gave up 5 bases; unmatched junction bases: 9. In DNA form, the CDR3 reads TGTGCCAGCAGCCTGACTGTTACAGGGGGCGAGACCCAGTACTTC. This sequence encodes CASSLTVTGGETQYF.

The rearrangement links TRBV9 to TRBJ2-1; D is ambiguous. The V end lost 5 bases, the J end lost 9 bases, and 15 bases lay between the germline ends. The CDR3 contains 13 residues. Germline V gene sequence: CDR1 SGDLS, CDR2 YYNGEE. The CDR3 nucleotides are TGTGCCAGCAGTGCCCTGGTAGTGAGTGAGCAGTTCTTC. Its translation is CASSALVVSEQFF.

Only a few counts were recorded for this clone. The chain links TRBV27 to TRBJ1-2, with 7 bases identical to TRBD1. Germline loops: CDR1 MNHEY, CDR2 SMNVEV (reference sequence). J gave up 7 bases and V 5 bases, and 10 bases lay outside the gene matches. CDR3 length: 14 amino acids. The CDR3 reads CASSPAPRQGGYTF. In DNA form, the CDR3 reads TGTGCCAGCAGTCCCGCCCCCAGACAGGGTGGCTACACCTTC.